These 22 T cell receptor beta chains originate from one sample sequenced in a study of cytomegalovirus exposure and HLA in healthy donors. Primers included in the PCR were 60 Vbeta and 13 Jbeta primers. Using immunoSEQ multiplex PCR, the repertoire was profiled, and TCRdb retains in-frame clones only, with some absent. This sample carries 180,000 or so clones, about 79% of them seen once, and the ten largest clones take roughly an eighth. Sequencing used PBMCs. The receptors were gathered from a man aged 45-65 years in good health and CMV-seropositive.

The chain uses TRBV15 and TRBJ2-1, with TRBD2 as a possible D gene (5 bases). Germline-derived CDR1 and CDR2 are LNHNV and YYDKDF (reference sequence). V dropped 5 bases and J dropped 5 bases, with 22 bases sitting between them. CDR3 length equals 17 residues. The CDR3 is CATSAEGWAEPHNEQFF. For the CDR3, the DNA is TGTGCCACCAGCGCCGAGGGTTGGGCCGAGCCACACAATGAGCAGTTCTTC.

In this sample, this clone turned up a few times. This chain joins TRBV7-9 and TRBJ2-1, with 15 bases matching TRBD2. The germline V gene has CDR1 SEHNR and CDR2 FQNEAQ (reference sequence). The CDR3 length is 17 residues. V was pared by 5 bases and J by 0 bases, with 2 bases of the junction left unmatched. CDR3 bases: TGTGCCAGCAGCACGGGACTAGCGGGGGGCTCCTACAATGAGCAGTTCTTC. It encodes CASSTGLAGGSYNEQFF.

The CDR3 loop reads CASSRGQGGQPQHF. DNA of the CDR3: TGTGCCAGCAGTCGCGGACAGGGGGGCCAGCCCCAGCATTTT. The chain has TRBV2 and TRBJ1-5; TRBD1 aligns across 10 bases. The CDR3 covers 14 residues. J lost 7 bases, V lost 5 bases, and 5 bases had no gene match. CDR1 and CDR2 from the germline V gene are SNHLY and FYNNEI.

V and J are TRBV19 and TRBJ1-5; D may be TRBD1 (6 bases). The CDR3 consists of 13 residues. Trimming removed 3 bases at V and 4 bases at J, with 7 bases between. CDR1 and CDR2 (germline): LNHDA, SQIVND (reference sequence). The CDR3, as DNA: TGTGCCAGTAGTATCGGACAGAATCAGCCCCAGCATTTT. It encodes CASSIGQNQPQHF.

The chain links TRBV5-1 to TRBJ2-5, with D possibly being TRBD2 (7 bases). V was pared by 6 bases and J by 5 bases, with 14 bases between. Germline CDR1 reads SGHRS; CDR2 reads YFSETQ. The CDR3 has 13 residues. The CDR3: CASTPGGRETQYF. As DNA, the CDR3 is TGCGCCAGCACCCCCGGGGGGCGGGAGACCCAGTACTTC.

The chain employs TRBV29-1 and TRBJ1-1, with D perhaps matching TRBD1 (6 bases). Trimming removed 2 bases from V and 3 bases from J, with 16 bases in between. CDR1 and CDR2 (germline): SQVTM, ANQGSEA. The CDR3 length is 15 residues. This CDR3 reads CSVESVQGRDTEAFF. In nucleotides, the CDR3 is TGCAGCGTTGAATCAGTTCAGGGGCGAGACACTGAAGCTTTCTTT.

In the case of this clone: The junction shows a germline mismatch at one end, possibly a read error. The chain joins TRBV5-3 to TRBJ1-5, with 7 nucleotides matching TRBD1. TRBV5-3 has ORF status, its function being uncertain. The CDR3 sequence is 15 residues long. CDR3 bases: TGTGCCAGAAGCCGGTGGGACAGAGTAAATCCGCCCCAGCATTTT. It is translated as CARSRWDRVNPPQHF.

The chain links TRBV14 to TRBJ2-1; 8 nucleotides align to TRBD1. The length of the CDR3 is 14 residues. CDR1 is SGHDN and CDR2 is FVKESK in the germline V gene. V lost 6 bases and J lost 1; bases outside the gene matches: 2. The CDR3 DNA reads TGTGCCAGCAGGAGGACAGGGTCCTACAATGAGCAGTTCTTC. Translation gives CASRRTGSYNEQFF.

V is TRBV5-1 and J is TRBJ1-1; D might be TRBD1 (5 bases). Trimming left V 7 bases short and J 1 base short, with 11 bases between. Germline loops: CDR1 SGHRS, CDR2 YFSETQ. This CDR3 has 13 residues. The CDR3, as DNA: TGCGCCAGCGGATTGCAGGGGAACACTGAAGCTTTCTTT. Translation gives CASGLQGNTEAFF.

The CDR3 here is CASSLGRGARYNSPLHF. The DNA for the CDR3 is TGTGCCAGCAGCTTAGGGCGGGGGGCTAGGTATAATTCACCCCTCCACTTT. This chain uses TRBV7-2 with TRBJ1-6; tentative D call: TRBD1 (6 bases). CDR3 length: 17 amino acids. Germline CDR1 is SGHTA and CDR2 is FQGNSA. V was cut by 1 base and J by 4 bases, with 14 bases left in between.

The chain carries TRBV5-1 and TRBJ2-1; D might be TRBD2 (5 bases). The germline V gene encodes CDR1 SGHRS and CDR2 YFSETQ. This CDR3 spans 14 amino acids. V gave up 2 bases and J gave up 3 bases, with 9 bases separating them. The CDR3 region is CASSLLRDYNEQFF. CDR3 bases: TGCGCCAGCAGCTTACTCCGGGACTACAATGAGCAGTTCTTC.

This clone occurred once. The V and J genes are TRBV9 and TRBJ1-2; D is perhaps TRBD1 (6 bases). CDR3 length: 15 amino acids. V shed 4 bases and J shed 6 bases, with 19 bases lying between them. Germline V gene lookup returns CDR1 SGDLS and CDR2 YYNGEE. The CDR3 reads CASSLTAGGADGYTF. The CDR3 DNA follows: TGTGCCAGCAGCCTCACGGCGGGGGGCGCGGATGGCTACACCTTC. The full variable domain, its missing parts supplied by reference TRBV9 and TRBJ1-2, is DSGVTQTPKHLITATGQRVTLRCSPRSGDLSVYWYQQSLDQGLQFLIQYYNGEERAKGNILERFSAQQFPDLHSELNLSSLELGDSALYFCASSLTAGGADGYTFGSGTRLTVV.

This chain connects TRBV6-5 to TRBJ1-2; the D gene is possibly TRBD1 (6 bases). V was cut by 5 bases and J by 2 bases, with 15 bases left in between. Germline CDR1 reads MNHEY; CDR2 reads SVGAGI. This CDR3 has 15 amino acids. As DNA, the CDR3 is TGTGCCAGCAGTCGAAACCCGGGGACAAACTATGGCTACACCTTC. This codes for CASSRNPGTNYGYTF.

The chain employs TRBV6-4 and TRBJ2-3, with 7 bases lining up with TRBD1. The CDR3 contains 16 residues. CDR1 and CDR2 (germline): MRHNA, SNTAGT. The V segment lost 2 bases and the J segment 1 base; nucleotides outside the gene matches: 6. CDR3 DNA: TGTGCCAGCAGTGACGGACAAACAGGGGGCACAGATACGCAGTATTTT. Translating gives CASSDGQTGGTDTQYF.

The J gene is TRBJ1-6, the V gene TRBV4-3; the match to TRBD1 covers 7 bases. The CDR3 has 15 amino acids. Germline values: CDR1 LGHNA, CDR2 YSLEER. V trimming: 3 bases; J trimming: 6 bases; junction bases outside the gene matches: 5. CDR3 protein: CASSQAGTVNSPLHF. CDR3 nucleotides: TGCGCCAGCAGCCAGGCCGGGACAGTTAATTCACCCCTCCACTTT.

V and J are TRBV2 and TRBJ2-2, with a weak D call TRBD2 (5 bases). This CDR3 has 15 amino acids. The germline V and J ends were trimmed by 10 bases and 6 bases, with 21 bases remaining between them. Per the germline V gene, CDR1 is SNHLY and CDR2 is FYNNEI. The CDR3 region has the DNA TGTGCCACCGCGCCCGGAGGAGGAAACTCCGGGGAGCTGTTTTTT. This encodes CATAPGGGNSGELFF.

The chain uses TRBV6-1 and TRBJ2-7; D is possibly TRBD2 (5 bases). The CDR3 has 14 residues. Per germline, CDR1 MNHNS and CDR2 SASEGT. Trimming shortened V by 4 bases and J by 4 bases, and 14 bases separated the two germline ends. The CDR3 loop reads CASSGAGILYEQYF. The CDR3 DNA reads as TGTGCCAGCAGTGGGGCCGGGATTCTTTACGAGCAGTACTTC.

In DNA form, the CDR3 reads TGTGCCATCAGAGCAACAGGGGGTCCGACAGATACGCAGTATTTT. Protein sequence: CAIRATGGPTDTQYF. V and J are TRBV10-3 and TRBJ2-3, with 8 bases fitting TRBD1. V lost 6 bases and J lost 3; bases outside the gene matches: 8. Looked up from germline, CDR1 is ENHRY and CDR2 is SYGVKD. This CDR3 spans 15 amino acids.

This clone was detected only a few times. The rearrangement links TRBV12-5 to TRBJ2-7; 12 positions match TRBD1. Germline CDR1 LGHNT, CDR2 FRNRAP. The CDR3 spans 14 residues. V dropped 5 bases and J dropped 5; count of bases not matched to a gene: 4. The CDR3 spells CASGPGQGAHEQYF. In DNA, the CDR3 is TGTGCTAGTGGTCCGGGACAGGGGGCCCACGAGCAGTACTTC.

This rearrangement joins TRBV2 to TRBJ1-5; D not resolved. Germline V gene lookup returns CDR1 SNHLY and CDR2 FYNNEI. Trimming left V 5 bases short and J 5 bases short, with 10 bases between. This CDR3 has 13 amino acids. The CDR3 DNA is TGTGCCAGCAGTCCTGACACCCATCAGCCCCAGCATTTT. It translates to CASSPDTHQPQHF.

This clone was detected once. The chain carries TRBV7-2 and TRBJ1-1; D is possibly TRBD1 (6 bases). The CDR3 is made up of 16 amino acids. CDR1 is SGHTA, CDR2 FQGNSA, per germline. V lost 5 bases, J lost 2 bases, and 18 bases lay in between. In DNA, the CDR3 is TGTGCCAGCAGCCCCGAGGGGGAGGGGGAAAACACTGAAGCTTTCTTT. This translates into CASSPEGEGENTEAFF.

CDR3 residues: CASTPRGLAPTGELFF. CDR3 nucleotides: TGCGCCAGCACCCCCAGGGGACTAGCTCCAACCGGGGAGCTGTTTTTT. The chain uses TRBV4-3 and TRBJ2-2, with 9 positions matching TRBD2. Germline loops: CDR1 LGHNA, CDR2 YSLEER. The CDR3 sequence is 16 residues long. J gave up 5 bases and V 7 bases, and 11 bases lay outside the gene matches.